Listed here are 19 T cell receptor beta chains from one sample, sequenced in a study of hypomethylating agent response in myelodysplastic syndrome. TCRdb keeps only in-frame clones here, not all; method: immunoSEQ multiplex PCR. The data contain several thousand clones, around 90% of them singletons. Sequenced material: bone marrow, taken before or after starting hypomethylating agent treatment for myelodysplastic syndrome (not recorded which). All receptors come from a human donor with myelodysplastic syndrome.

The V gene is TRBV6-6, the J gene TRBJ2-7, with 8 bases matching TRBD2. The V and J ends lost 2 bases and 0 bases, in that order; junction bases with no gene match: 6. This CDR3 is 16 amino acids long. The germline CDR1 and CDR2 sequences are MNHNY and SVGAGI (reference sequence). The CDR3 DNA reads as TGTGCCAGCAGTTACATCCCCAGCGGGAGCTCCTACGAGCAGTACTTC. Its protein product is CASSYIPSGSSYEQYF.

The chain combines TRBV7-2 with TRBJ2-5; TRBD2 is a possible D gene (9 bases). CDR1 is SGHTA and CDR2 is FQGNSA in the germline V gene. CDR3 length: 19 residues. The V end was cut by 1 base, the J end by 1 base, with 22 bases between. CDR3 residues: CASSLVPGGAGGAQETQYF. The CDR3, as DNA: TGTGCCAGCAGCTTAGTCCCAGGGGGCGCGGGGGGGGCCCAAGAGACCCAGTACTTC.

This clone came up a few times. V usage is TRBV2 and J usage is TRBJ1-2; D unclear. The V gene's germline CDR1 is SNHLY and CDR2 FYNNEI. V gave up 4 bases and J gave up 4 bases, with 13 bases separating them. CDR3 length equals 14 residues. The CDR3 DNA follows: TGTGCCAGCAGTGCGGAGAATACAGTCTATGGCTACACCTTC. Its translation: CASSAENTVYGYTF.

V usage is TRBV6-1 and J usage is TRBJ1-2; D uncertain. Trimming took off 3 bases at V and 8 bases at J, with 13 bases between the two ends. The length of the CDR3 is 13 residues. Looked up from germline, CDR1 is MNHNS and CDR2 is SASEGT. The CDR3 nucleotides are TGTGCCAGCAGTGACGAGACCGGTTTCGGCTACACCTTC. As protein: CASSDETGFGYTF.

This clone was seen just once. The chain has TRBV11-2 and TRBJ2-6, with D perhaps TRBD1 or TRBD2 (5 bases each). CDR1 SGHAT and CDR2 FQNNGV come from the germline V gene. CDR3 length: 16 amino acids. V gave up 1 base and J gave up 2 bases, with 9 bases separating them. The CDR3 coding sequence is TGTGCCAGCAGCTTAGCCCTGGGGGCTGGGGCCAACGTCCTGACTTTC. Translated: CASSLALGAGANVLTF.

In its sample, this clone was seen once. This rearrangement joins TRBV5-6 to TRBJ1-2; 10 bases fit TRBD1. V lost 8 bases to trimming and J lost 1 base; unmatched junction nucleotides: 2. The germline gives CDR1 SGHDT, CDR2 YYEEEE. The CDR3 runs to 13 residues. Here the CDR3 reads CASRTGGNYGYTF. The CDR3 nucleotides read TGTGCCAGTAGGACAGGGGGTAACTATGGCTACACCTTC.

This rearrangement joins TRBV19 to TRBJ1-3; D is unclear. CDR1 and CDR2 from the germline V gene are LNHDA and SQIVND (reference sequence). Between the trimmed V and J ends, which lost 1 base and 0 bases, there was a span of 7 bases. The CDR3 consists of 15 residues. The CDR3: CASSIGQSSGNTIYF. As DNA, the CDR3 is TGTGCCAGTAGTATAGGTCAGAGCTCTGGAAACACCATATATTTT. Combining the CDR3 with reference TRBV19 and TRBJ1-3 gives the whole variable domain DGGITQSPKYLFRKEGQNVTLSCEQNLNHDAMYWYRQDPGQGLRLIYYSQIVNDFQKGDIAEGYSVSREKKESFPLTVTSAQKNPTAFYLCASSIGQSSGNTIYFGEGSWLTVV.

The J gene is TRBJ1-4, the V gene TRBV25-1; the D is unclear. This CDR3 has 15 residues. CDR1 is MGHDK, CDR2 SYGVNS, per germline. V shed 5 bases and J shed 0 bases, with 10 bases lying between them. The CDR3 coding sequence is TGTGCCAGCAGTCTCAGTGGGGCAACTAATGAAAAACTGTTTTTT. It translates to CASSLSGATNEKLFF.

The V and J genes are TRBV7-2 and TRBJ2-1; tentatively, D is TRBD2 (7 bases). This CDR3 comprises 18 residues. Trimming removed 1 base from V and 2 bases from J, with 18 bases in between. Germline values: CDR1 SGHTA, CDR2 FQGNSA. In nucleotides, the CDR3 is TGTGCCAGCAGCTTAGAGGGGGGGGCTCCGTACCCCTACAATGAGCAGTTCTTC. This translates into CASSLEGGAPYPYNEQFF. Full variable domain (outside the CDR3, taken from reference TRBV7-2 and TRBJ2-1): GAGVSQSPSNKVTEKGKDVELRCDPISGHTALYWYRQSLGQGLEFLIYFQGNSAPDKSGLPSDRFSAERTGGSVSTLTIQRTQQEDSAVYLCASSLEGGAPYPYNEQFFGPGTRLTVL.

This chain uses TRBV7-8 with TRBJ2-5; D unresolved. This CDR3 spans 13 amino acids. CDR1 SGHVS and CDR2 FQNEAQ come from the germline V gene. Trimming took 5 bases from V and 5 from J, leaving 12 bases between them. This CDR3 reads CASSQIGRETQYF. The CDR3 DNA follows: TGTGCCAGCAGCCAAATCGGCAGGGAGACCCAGTACTTC. Complete variable domain (other parts from reference TRBV7-8 and TRBJ2-5): GAGVSQSPRYKVAKRGQDVALRCDPISGHVSLFWYQQALGQGPEFLTYFQNEAQLDKSGLPSDRFFAERPEGSVSTLKIQRTQQEDSAVYLCASSQIGRETQYFGPGTRLLVL.

The chain's CDR3 is CASSATWTGLGQPQHF. CDR3 in DNA: TGTGCCAGTAGCGCAACCTGGACAGGTTTAGGTCAGCCCCAGCATTTT. The V call is TRBV19, the J call TRBJ1-5; 7 bases are a match to TRBD1. The CDR3 spans 16 residues. CDR1 and CDR2 (germline): LNHDA, SQIVND (reference sequence). V gave up 6 bases and J gave up 6 bases; unmatched junction bases: 14.

This rearrangement joins TRBV10-2 to TRBJ1-6, with D perhaps TRBD1 (5 bases). Germline CDR1 and CDR2: WSHSY and SAAADI. V lost 3 bases to trimming and J lost 6 bases, with 15 bases between them. The CDR3 runs 16 residues. DNA for the CDR3: TGCGCCAGCAGTGATGGGTGGGACCAGCTTAATTCACCCCTCCACTTT. This codes for CASSDGWDQLNSPLHF.

The sample holds one count of this clone. V gene TRBV6-5 combines with J gene TRBJ1-4; D may be TRBD1 (5 bases). The V end was cut by 5 bases, the J end by 7 bases, with 11 bases between. The germline V gene encodes CDR1 MNHEY and CDR2 SVGAGI. The CDR3 is 13 amino acids. The CDR3 region has the DNA TGTGCCAGCAGTGGTCAGGGTAGTGAAAAACTGTTTTTT. Its translation is CASSGQGSEKLFF.

The chain carries TRBV19 and TRBJ1-3, with no clear D. Germline V gene lookup returns CDR1 LNHDA and CDR2 SQIVND (reference sequence). Trimming removed 5 bases from V and 4 bases from J, with 9 bases in between. This CDR3 is built from 13 residues. CDR3 residues: CASSSATGNTIYF. The CDR3 DNA sequence: TGTGCCAGTAGTTCCGCTACAGGAAACACCATATATTTT. Filled out from reference TRBV19 and TRBJ1-3, the complete variable domain reads DGGITQSPKYLFRKEGQNVTLSCEQNLNHDAMYWYRQDPGQGLRLIYYSQIVNDFQKGDIAEGYSVSREKKESFPLTVTSAQKNPTAFYLCASSSATGNTIYFGEGSWLTVV.

The CDR3 protein is CASSSTRDGQIEAFF. The CDR3 region has the DNA TGTGCCAGCAGCTCTACCCGGGACGGACAAATTGAAGCTTTCTTT. The chain is built from TRBV9 and TRBJ1-1, with a tentative D call TRBD1 (5 bases). The CDR3 is made up of 15 amino acids. V shed 4 bases and J shed 7 bases, with 20 bases lying between them. CDR1 SGDLS and CDR2 YYNGEE come from the germline V gene.

The rearrangement links TRBV25-1 to TRBJ1-6, with 7 bases matching TRBD1. Germline values: CDR1 MGHDK, CDR2 SYGVNS. Losses at the gene ends were 3 bases for V and 14 bases for J; bases not matched to a gene: 7. This CDR3 is built from 13 residues. This chain's CDR3 is CASSDGLRGTLHF. CDR3 bases: TGTGCCAGCAGTGATGGCCTCAGGGGGACCCTCCACTTT.

The V call is TRBV7-8, the J call TRBJ2-1; a possible D gene is TRBD2 (7 bases). The germline V and J ends were trimmed by 1 base and 15 bases, with 13 bases remaining between them. The length of the CDR3 is 12 residues. Looked up from germline, CDR1 is SGHVS and CDR2 is FQNEAQ. The CDR3 sequence is CASSLGGGASFF. CDR3 nucleotides: TGTGCCAGCAGCTTAGGTGGGGGGGCCTCGTTCTTC.

V usage is TRBV27 and J usage is TRBJ2-7; 9 nucleotides line up with TRBD1. The ends lost 6 bases at V and 7 bases at J; junction bases unmatched: 7. Germline CDR1 MNHEY, CDR2 SMNVEV (reference sequence). CDR3 length: 13 amino acids. The CDR3 protein is CASRPTGGEEQYV. The CDR3 coding sequence is TGTGCCAGCAGACCGACAGGGGGAGAGGAGCAGTACGTC.

J is TRBJ1-2 and V is TRBV7-2; D is unclear. CDR1 is SGHTA, CDR2 FQGNSA, per germline. The ends were cut back, 5 bases at V and 8 bases at J, with 21 bases in the middle. CDR3 length equals 15 residues. The CDR3 here is CASSNPYLVLGGYTF. The CDR3 coding sequence is TGTGCCAGCAGCAATCCGTATCTGGTTTTGGGGGGCTACACCTTC. Based on the CDR3 plus reference TRBV7-2 and TRBJ1-2, the full variable domain is GAGVSQSPSNKVTEKGKDVELRCDPISGHTALYWYRQSLGQGLEFLIYFQGNSAPDKSGLPSDRFSAERTGGSVSTLTIQRTQQEDSAVYLCASSNPYLVLGGYTFGSGTRLTVV.